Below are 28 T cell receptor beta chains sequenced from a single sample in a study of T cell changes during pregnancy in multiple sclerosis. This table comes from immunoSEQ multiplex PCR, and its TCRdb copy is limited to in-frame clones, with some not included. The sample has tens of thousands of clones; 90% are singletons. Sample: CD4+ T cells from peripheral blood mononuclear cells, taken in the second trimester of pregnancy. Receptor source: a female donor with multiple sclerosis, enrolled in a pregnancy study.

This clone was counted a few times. CDR3 amino acids: CASSLPSGTGVDEQYF. The CDR3 region has the DNA TGTGCCAGCAGCCTTCCTTCCGGGACAGGGGTAGACGAGCAGTACTTC. V gene TRBV5-6 combines with J gene TRBJ2-7, with 10 nucleotides matching TRBD1. Per germline, CDR1 SGHDT and CDR2 YYEEEE. V shed 4 bases, J shed 5 bases, and the junction held 12 bases outside the gene matches. The CDR3 totals 16 residues.

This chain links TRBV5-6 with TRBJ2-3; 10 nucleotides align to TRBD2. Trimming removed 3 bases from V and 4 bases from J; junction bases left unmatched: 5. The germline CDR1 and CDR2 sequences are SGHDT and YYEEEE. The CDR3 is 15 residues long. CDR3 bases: TGTGCCAGCAGCTCCGGGACTAGCGTCGCAGATACGCAGTATTTT. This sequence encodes CASSSGTSVADTQYF.

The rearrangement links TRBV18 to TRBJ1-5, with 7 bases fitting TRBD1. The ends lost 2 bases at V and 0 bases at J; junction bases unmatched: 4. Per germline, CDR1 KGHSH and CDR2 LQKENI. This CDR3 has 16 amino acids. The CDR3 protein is CASSPGQGDSNQPQHF. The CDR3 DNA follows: TGTGCCAGCTCACCAGGCCAGGGGGATAGCAATCAGCCCCAGCATTTT.

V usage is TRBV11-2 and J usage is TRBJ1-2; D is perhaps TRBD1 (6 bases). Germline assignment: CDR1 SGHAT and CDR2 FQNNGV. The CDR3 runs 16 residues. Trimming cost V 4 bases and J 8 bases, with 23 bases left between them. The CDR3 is CASSSIGGRAGGGYTF. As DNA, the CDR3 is TGTGCCAGCAGCTCAATAGGGGGACGGGCCGGAGGAGGCTACACCTTC.

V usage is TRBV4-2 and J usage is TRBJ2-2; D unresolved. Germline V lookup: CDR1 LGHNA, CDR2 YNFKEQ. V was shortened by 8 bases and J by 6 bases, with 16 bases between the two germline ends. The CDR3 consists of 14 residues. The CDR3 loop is CASLMGERSGELFF. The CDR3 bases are TGTGCCAGCCTCATGGGCGAAAGGTCCGGGGAGCTGTTTTTT.

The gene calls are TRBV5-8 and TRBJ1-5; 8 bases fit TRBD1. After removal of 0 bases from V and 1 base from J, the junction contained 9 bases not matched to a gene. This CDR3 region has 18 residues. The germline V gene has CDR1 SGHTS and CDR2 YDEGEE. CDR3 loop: CASSLVYQGARSNQPQHF. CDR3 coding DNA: TGTGCCAGCAGCTTGGTCTATCAGGGGGCAAGGAGCAATCAGCCCCAGCATTTT.

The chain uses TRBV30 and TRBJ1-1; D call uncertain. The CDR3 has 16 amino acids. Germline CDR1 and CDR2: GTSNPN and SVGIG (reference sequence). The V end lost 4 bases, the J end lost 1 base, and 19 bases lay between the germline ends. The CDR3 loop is CAWTSPLRSGNTEAFF. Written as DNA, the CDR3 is TGTGCCTGGACCTCCCCACTTCGCAGCGGGAACACTGAAGCTTTCTTT.

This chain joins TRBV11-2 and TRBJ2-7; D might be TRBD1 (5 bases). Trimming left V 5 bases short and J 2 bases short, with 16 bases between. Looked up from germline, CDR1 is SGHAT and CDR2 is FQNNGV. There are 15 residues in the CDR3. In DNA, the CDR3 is TGTGCCAGCAGCGACAGAGCAACTCAACCCTACGAGCAGTACTTC. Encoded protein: CASSDRATQPYEQYF.

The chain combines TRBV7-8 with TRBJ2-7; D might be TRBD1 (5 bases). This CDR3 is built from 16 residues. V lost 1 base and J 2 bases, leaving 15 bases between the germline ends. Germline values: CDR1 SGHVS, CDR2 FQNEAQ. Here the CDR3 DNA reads TGTGCCAGCAGCTTAGATTCGGCAGGGTTGACCTACGAGCAGTACTTC. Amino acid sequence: CASSLDSAGLTYEQYF. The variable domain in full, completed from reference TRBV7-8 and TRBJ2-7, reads GAGVSQSPRYKVAKRGQDVALRCDPISGHVSLFWYQQALGQGPEFLTYFQNEAQLDKSGLPSDRFFAERPEGSVSTLKIQRTQQEDSAVYLCASSLDSAGLTYEQYFGPGTRLTVT.

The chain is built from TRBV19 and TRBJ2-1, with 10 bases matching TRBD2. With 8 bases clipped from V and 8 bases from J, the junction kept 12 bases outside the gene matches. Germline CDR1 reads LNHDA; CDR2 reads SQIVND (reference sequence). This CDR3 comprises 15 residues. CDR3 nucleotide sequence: TGTGCCAGTGGCGCCGGGACTAGCGCGTGGGATGAGCAGTTCTTC. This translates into CASGAGTSAWDEQFF.

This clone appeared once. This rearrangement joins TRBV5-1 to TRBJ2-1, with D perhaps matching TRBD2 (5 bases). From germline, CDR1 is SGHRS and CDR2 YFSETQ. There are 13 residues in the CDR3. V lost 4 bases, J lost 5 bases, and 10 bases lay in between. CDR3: CASSPEANNEQFF. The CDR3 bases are TGCGCCAGCAGCCCGGAGGCTAACAATGAGCAGTTCTTC.

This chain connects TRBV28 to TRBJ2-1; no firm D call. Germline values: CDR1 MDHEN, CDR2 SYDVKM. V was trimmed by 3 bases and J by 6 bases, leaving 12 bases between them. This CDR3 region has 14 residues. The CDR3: CASSFPRAGNEQFF. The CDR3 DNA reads TGTGCCAGCAGTTTCCCCCGCGCCGGCAATGAGCAGTTCTTC.

Written as DNA, the CDR3 is TGTGCCAGCGCGGGACTAGCGGGAGTCAGTTTGGATACGCAGTATTTT. Protein: CASAGLAGVSLDTQYF. The chain employs TRBV2 and TRBJ2-3; 14 positions match TRBD2. Germline V gene lookup returns CDR1 SNHLY and CDR2 FYNNEI. This CDR3 is 16 amino acids long. V shed 8 bases and J 6 bases; nucleotides not matched to a gene: 10. Drawing the rest from reference TRBV2 and TRBJ2-3, the complete variable domain is EPEVTQTPSHQVTQMGQEVILRCVPISNHLYFYWYRQILGQKVEFLVSFYNNEISEKSEIFDDQFSVERPDGSNFTLKIRSTKLEDSAMYFCASAGLAGVSLDTQYFGPGTRLTVL.

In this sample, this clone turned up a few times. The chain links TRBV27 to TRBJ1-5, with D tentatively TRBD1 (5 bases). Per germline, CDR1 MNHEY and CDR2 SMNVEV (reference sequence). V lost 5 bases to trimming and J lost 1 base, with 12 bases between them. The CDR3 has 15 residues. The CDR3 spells CASSLWGGSNQPQHF. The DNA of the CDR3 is TGTGCCAGCAGTCTATGGGGGGGAAGCAATCAGCCCCAGCATTTT.

The CDR3 nucleotides read TGCGCCAGCACCGAGGGGGGGGCCGTCAGAGCAACTAATGAAAAACTGTTTTTT. This sequence encodes CASTEGGAVRATNEKLFF. The gene calls are TRBV4-3 and TRBJ1-4; D may be TRBD1 (6 bases). From germline, CDR1 is LGHNA and CDR2 YSLEER. The ends were cut back, 7 bases at V and 0 bases at J, with 21 bases in the middle. The CDR3 spans 18 residues.

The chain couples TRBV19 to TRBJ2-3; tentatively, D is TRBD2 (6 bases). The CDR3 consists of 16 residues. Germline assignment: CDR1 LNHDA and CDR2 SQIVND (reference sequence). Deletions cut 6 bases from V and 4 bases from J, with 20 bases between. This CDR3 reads CASRTHEAGTADTQYF. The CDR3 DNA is TGTGCCAGTAGAACCCACGAAGCAGGGACTGCAGATACGCAGTATTTT. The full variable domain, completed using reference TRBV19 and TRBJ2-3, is DGGITQSPKYLFRKEGQNVTLSCEQNLNHDAMYWYRQDPGQGLRLIYYSQIVNDFQKGDIAEGYSVSREKKESFPLTVTSAQKNPTAFYLCASRTHEAGTADTQYFGPGTRLTVL.

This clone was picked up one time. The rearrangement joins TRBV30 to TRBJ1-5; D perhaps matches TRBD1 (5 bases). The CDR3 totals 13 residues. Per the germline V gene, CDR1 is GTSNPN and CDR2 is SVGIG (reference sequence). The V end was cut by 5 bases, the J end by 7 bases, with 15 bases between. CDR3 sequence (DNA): TGTGCCTGGCCCCGGGGGAGGCACCAGCCCCAGCATTTT. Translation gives CAWPRGRHQPQHF.

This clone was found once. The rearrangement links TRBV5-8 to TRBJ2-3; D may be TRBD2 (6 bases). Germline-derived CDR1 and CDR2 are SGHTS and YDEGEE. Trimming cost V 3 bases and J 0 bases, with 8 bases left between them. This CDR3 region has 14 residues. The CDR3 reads CASSWDWSTDTQYF. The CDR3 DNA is TGTGCCAGCAGCTGGGACTGGAGCACAGATACGCAGTATTTT.

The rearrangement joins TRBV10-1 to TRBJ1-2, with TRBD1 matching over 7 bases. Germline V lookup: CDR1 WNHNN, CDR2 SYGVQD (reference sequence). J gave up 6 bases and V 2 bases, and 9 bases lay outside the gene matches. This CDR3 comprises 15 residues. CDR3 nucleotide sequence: TGCGCCAGCAGTGAGGCCCTAACAGGGGTCCATGGCTACACCTTC. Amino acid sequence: CASSEALTGVHGYTF.

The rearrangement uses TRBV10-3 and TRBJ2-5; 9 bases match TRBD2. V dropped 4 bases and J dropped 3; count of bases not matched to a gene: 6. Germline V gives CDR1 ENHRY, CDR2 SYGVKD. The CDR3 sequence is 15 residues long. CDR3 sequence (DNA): TGTGCCATCAGTGGACCGGGACTAGCAGAAGAGACCCAGTACTTC. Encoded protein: CAISGPGLAEETQYF.

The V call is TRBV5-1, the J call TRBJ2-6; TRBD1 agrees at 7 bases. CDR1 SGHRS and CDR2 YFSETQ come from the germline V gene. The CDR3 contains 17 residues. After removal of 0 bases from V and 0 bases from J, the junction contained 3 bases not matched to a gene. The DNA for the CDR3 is TGCGCCAGCAGCTTGGGACAGGGTGGCTCTGGGGCCAACGTCCTGACTTTC. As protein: CASSLGQGGSGANVLTF.

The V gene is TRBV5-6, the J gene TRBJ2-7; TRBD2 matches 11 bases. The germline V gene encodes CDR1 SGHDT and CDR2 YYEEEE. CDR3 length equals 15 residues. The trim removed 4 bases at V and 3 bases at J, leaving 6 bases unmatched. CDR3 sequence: CASSGSGRASYEQYF. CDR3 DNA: TGTGCCAGCAGCGGTAGCGGGAGGGCCAGCTACGAGCAGTACTTC.

The CDR3 nucleotides read TGTGCCTGGAGGGGGGGGTCAAGCGCTGAAGCTTTCTTT. Its translation: CAWRGGSSAEAFF. The chain employs TRBV30 and TRBJ1-1; a weak D match, TRBD1 (5 bases). Germline CDR1 and CDR2: GTSNPN and SVGIG (reference sequence). CDR3 length: 13 amino acids. The V gene lost 3 bases and the J gene lost 6 bases, with 14 bases spanning the gap. The whole variable domain, filled in from reference TRBV30 and TRBJ1-1, reads SQTIHQWPATLVQPVGSPLSLECTVEGTSNPNLYWYRQAAGRGLQLLFYSVGIGQISSEVPQNLSASRPQDRQFILSSKKLLLSDSGFYLCAWRGGSSAEAFFGQGTRLTVV.

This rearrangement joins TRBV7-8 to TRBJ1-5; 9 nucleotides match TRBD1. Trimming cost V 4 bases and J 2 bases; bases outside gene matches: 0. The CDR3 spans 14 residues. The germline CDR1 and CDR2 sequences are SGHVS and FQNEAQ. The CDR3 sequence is CASSWTGGNQPQHF. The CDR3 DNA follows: TGTGCCAGCAGCTGGACAGGGGGCAATCAGCCCCAGCATTTT.

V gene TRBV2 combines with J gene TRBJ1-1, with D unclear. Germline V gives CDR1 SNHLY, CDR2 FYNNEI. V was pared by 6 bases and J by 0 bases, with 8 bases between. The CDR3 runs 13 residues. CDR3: CASREIMNTEAFF. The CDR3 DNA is TGTGCCAGCAGGGAGATCATGAACACTGAAGCTTTCTTT. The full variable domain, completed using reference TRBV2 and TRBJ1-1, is EPEVTQTPSHQVTQMGQEVILRCVPISNHLYFYWYRQILGQKVEFLVSFYNNEISEKSEIFDDQFSVERPDGSNFTLKIRSTKLEDSAMYFCASREIMNTEAFFGQGTRLTVV.

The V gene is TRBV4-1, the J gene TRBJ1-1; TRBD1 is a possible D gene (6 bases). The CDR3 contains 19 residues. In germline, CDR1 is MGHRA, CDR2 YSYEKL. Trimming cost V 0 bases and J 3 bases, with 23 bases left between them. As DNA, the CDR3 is TGCGCCAGCAGCCAAGATTTTGTTCGGACAGCCATGGGCGACACTGAAGCTTTCTTT. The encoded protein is CASSQDFVRTAMGDTEAFF.

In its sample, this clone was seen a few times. CDR3 sequence (DNA): TGTGCCTGCCGATTAGCGGGAGCGGCAGATACGCAGTATTTT. Protein product: CACRLAGAADTQYF. The V gene is TRBV30, the J gene TRBJ2-3; 9 bases line up with TRBD2. CDR1 is GTSNPN and CDR2 is SVGIG in the germline V gene (reference sequence). The V and J ends lost 6 bases and 4 bases, in that order; junction bases with no gene match: 8. This CDR3 is built from 14 residues.

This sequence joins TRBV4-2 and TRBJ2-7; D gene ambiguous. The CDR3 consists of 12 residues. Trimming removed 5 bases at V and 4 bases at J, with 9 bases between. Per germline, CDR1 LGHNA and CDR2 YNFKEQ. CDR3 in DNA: TGTGCCAGCAGCAAGCCCGATTACGAGCAGTACTTC. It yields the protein CASSKPDYEQYF.